Reported below is one T cell receptor (beta chain). Its antigen is unknown. Original data processing: For papillary thyroid cancer, a distant-metastasis classifier was constructed from CDR3 differences observed across clinicopathological groups. TCRdb redid the clone calls on the PCR reads using MiXCR. TCRdb's processing, not the study's, gives the V and J calls here. The sample yields about 64,000 clones, around 15% seen once. Germline assignment: CDR1 SEHNR and CDR2 FQNEAQ (reference sequence). The CDR3 runs to 16 residues. V was trimmed by 1 base and J by 0 bases, leaving 9 bases between them. No patient received treatment before thyroid surgery. The sample comes from a study of metastatic and nonmetastatic thyroid tumors. Study in general: Repertoires from malignant and benign thyroid patients were compared across blood and tumor or nodule tissue. Findings of the study overall: The study reportedly found significantly higher TCR beta diversity in malignant thyroid tumors than benign nodules, in blood and tumor.

Sample: blood. The TCR originated in a male donor with papillary thyroid cancer or a benign thyroid nodule (not recorded which). Some clones in this sample may be carry-over from other donors' samples. The gene calls are TRBV7-9 and TRBJ1-4, with unresolved D. The CDR3 bases are TGTGCCAGCAGCTTAGGTATCGGTGCAACTAATGAAAAACTGTTTTTT. This encodes CASSLGIGATNEKLFF.